This is a list of T cell receptor beta chains from one sample in a study of blood T cell repertoires in COVID-19. TCRdb's table, derived via immunoSEQ multiplex PCR, lists solely in-frame clones and lacks some. The sample contains about 190,000 clones, over 70% of which appear only once. The sequenced sample was peripheral blood. These receptors came from a man aged 55 to 70 with acute or convalescent COVID-19. CDR3s include the opening cysteine and the closing phenylalanine or tryptophan. The D gene is left open where the match is weak. Clone size is shown for a subset of rows, as once, few, many or a class of expanded clone.

d_gene	j_gene	v_gene	abundance	len	CDR3aa	CDR3nt
.	TRBJ2-2	TRBV2	.	15	CASSEDRPQTGELFF	TGTGCCAGCAGTGAAGACAGACCCCAGACCGGGGAGCTGTTTTTT
TRBD2	TRBJ2-1	TRBV7-8	.	18	CASSLARRTSGSRNEQFF	TGTGCCAGCAGCTTAGCCCGGCGGACTAGCGGGAGTAGAAATGAGCAGTTCTTC
TRBD1	TRBJ1-2	TRBV5-1	once	14	CASSLEAGGLGYTF	TGCGCCAGCAGCTTGGAGGCAGGGGGCTTAGGCTACACCTTC
.	TRBJ1-5	TRBV4-3	.	13	CASSQDRGQPQHF	TGCGCCAGCAGCCAAGACAGGGGCCAGCCCCAGCATTTT
.	TRBJ2-3	TRBV5-1	once	15	CASSLGQGTTDTQYF	TGCGCCAGCAGCTTGGGGCAGGGTACCACAGATACGCAGTATTTT
TRBD1	TRBJ1-2	TRBV6-6	.	16	CASSRLQGRGGYGYTF	TGTGCCAGCAGCCGTTTACAGGGGCGGGGAGGCTATGGCTACACCTTC
TRBD1	TRBJ1-6	TRBV5-1	.	17	CASSAIGQGLGNSPLHF	TGCGCCAGCAGCGCGATCGGACAGGGGTTGGGTAATTCACCCCTCCACTTT
.	TRBJ1-5	TRBV6-6	many	14	CASSYPGTNQPQHF	TGTGCCAGCAGTTACCCAGGGACTAATCAGCCCCAGCATTTT
TRBD2	TRBJ2-1	TRBV27	.	16	CASNPEGLAGVVEQFF	TGTGCCAGCAATCCCGAGGGACTAGCGGGAGTGGTTGAGCAGTTCTTC
.	TRBJ2-3	TRBV11-3	.	15	CASSLDSLAADTQYF	TGTGCCAGCAGCTTAGATTCCCTAGCTGCAGATACGCAGTATTTT
.	TRBJ1-5	TRBV2	.	16	CATTPGAGRSNQPQHF	TGTGCCACCACGCCGGGAGCTGGGCGTAGCAATCAGCCCCAGCATTTT